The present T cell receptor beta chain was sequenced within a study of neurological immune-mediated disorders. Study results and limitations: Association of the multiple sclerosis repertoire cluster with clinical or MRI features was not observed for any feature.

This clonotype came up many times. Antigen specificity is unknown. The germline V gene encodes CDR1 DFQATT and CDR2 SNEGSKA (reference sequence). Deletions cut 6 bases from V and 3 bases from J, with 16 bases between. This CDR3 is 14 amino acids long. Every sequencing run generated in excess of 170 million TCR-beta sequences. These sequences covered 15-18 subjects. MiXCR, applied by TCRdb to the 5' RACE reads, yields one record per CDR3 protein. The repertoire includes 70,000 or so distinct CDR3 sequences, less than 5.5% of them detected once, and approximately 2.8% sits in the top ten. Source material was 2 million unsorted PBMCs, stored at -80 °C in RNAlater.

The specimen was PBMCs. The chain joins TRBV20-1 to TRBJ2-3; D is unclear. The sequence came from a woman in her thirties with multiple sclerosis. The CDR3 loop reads CSARPADGTDTQYF. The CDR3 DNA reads TGCAGTGCACGACCCGCCGACGGGACAGATACGCAGTATTTT.